The 24 T cell receptor beta chains reported below all come from one sample, sequenced in a study of PD-1 blockade in classical Hodgkin lymphoma (TCRdb year 2020). Receptor libraries were prepared by the immunoSEQ multiplex PCR assay. Entries here come from immuneACCESS through TCRdb and include only in-frame sequences with V and J called. Some clones fail to appear in such tables; in the studies checked, an unresolved V gene covers under half of the shortfall, and the cause of the remainder is unknown. In this sample the table shows around 30,000 clones, approximately 89% of which occur a single time. The ten largest make up approximately 3.9% of the sample. Taken with the paper, the label for time point translates to: newly diagnosed, previously untreated cHL patient sample. Sequenced material: peripheral blood mononuclear cells (PBMCs). The receptors were sampled from a human donor with classical Hodgkin lymphoma.

This clone was found a few times. The chain recombines TRBV25-1 with TRBJ2-5, with 10 bases matching TRBD1. V shed 3 bases and J 6 bases; nucleotides not matched to a gene: 7. The germline V gene encodes CDR1 MGHDK and CDR2 SYGVNS. CDR3 length: 15 residues. DNA for the CDR3: TGTGCCAGCAGTGATTGGGGACAGGGGCTACAGACCCAGTACTTC. This encodes CASSDWGQGLQTQYF.

This clone showed up just once. The chain couples TRBV11-3 to TRBJ2-1, with D perhaps being TRBD1 or TRBD2 (5 bases each). Germline V gives CDR1 SGHNT, CDR2 YENEEA. The CDR3 length is 15 residues. Trimming pared 0 bases from V and 5 bases from J, leaving 11 bases between. The CDR3 nucleotides are TGTGCCAGCAGCTTAGATGGGGGAAGAGACAATGAGCAGTTCTTC. The encoded protein is CASSLDGGRDNEQFF.

This clone appeared a few times. V gene TRBV27 combines with J gene TRBJ2-5; D might be TRBD1 or TRBD2, each matching 7 bases. This CDR3 region has 14 residues. Trimming cost V 6 bases and J 1 base, with 12 bases left between them. The V gene's germline CDR1 is MNHEY and CDR2 SMNVEV (reference sequence). This chain's CDR3 is CASSPGGVQETQYF. The CDR3 region has the DNA TGTGCCAGCAGCCCAGGGGGGGTCCAAGAGACCCAGTACTTC.

The CDR3 nucleotides are TGTGCCAGCACCCCGGGACTAGCGGGAGGAGGGCAAGAGACCCAGTACTTC. This sequence encodes CASTPGLAGGGQETQYF. The chain has TRBV7-2 and TRBJ2-5; 15 positions agree with TRBD2. The CDR3 loop spans 17 amino acids. Germline-derived CDR1 and CDR2 are SGHTA and FQGNSA. J gave up 2 bases and V 7 bases, and 8 bases lay outside the gene matches.

The chain joins TRBV7-8 to TRBJ1-1; the D gene is possibly TRBD1 (5 bases). Germline assignment: CDR1 SGHVS and CDR2 FQNEAQ. The V and J ends lost 3 bases and 1 base respectively, with 15 bases between them. CDR3 length: 16 residues. The chain's CDR3 is CASSFPGGGRNTEAFF. CDR3 coding DNA: TGTGCCAGCAGCTTTCCAGGTGGGGGGAGGAACACTGAAGCTTTCTTT. Together with reference TRBV7-8 and TRBJ1-1, the CDR3 gives the full variable domain: GAGVSQSPRYKVAKRGQDVALRCDPISGHVSLFWYQQALGQGPEFLTYFQNEAQLDKSGLPSDRFFAERPEGSVSTLKIQRTQQEDSAVYLCASSFPGGGRNTEAFFGQGTRLTVV.

The chain combines TRBV15 with TRBJ1-3, with a possible D match to TRBD1 (6 bases). The CDR3 is made up of 15 amino acids. With 0 bases removed from V and 5 bases from J, the gap between germline ends came to 11 bases. Per germline, CDR1 LNHNV and CDR2 YYDKDF (reference sequence). The CDR3 protein is CATSRDRGVRNTIYF. In nucleotides, the CDR3 is TGTGCCACCAGCAGAGATAGGGGGGTCCGAAACACCATATATTTT.

The chain uses TRBV28 and TRBJ2-1; 11 positions agree with TRBD2. The trim removed 5 bases at V and 9 bases at J, leaving 0 bases unmatched. The CDR3 consists of 12 residues. Germline V gene sequence: CDR1 MDHEN, CDR2 SYDVKM. The CDR3 sequence is CASSLAGGEQFF. The CDR3, as DNA: TGTGCCAGCAGTCTAGCGGGAGGTGAGCAGTTCTTC.

The chain employs TRBV7-2 and TRBJ2-7; D possibly uses TRBD1 or TRBD2 (5 bases each). Trimming took off 1 base at V and 3 bases at J, with 13 bases between the two ends. CDR3 length: 15 amino acids. Germline loops: CDR1 SGHTA, CDR2 FQGNSA. DNA of the CDR3: TGTGCCAGCAGCTTAGTGTTGGGGGACCACTACGAGCAGTACTTC. Amino acids: CASSLVLGDHYEQYF. The full variable domain, rest sourced from reference TRBV7-2 and TRBJ2-7, is GAGVSQSPSNKVTEKGKDVELRCDPISGHTALYWYRQSLGQGLEFLIYFQGNSAPDKSGLPSDRFSAERTGGSVSTLTIQRTQQEDSAVYLCASSLVLGDHYEQYFGPGTRLTVT.

This clone has just one count. V gene TRBV6-5 combines with J gene TRBJ2-1, with D possibly matching TRBD2 (5 bases). Germline V gene data show CDR1 as MNHEY and CDR2 as SVGAGI. The V end was cut by 0 bases, the J end by 0 bases, with 9 bases between. The CDR3 is made up of 16 amino acids. CDR3 in DNA: TGTGCCAGCAGTTACTCCCGGACTCGCTCCTACAATGAGCAGTTCTTC. Residues: CASSYSRTRSYNEQFF.

The rearrangement uses TRBV4-1 and TRBJ2-7, with TRBD1 as a possible D gene (6 bases). This CDR3 contains 16 residues. Germline V lookup: CDR1 MGHRA, CDR2 YSYEKL. The germline V and J ends were trimmed by 4 bases and 3 bases, with 19 bases remaining between them. CDR3 sequence reads: CASSRATGSGVYEQYF. The CDR3 DNA follows: TGCGCCAGCAGCCGCGCAACAGGGTCTGGAGTCTACGAGCAGTACTTC.

The chain's CDR3 is CASSYGAGGRHNEQFF. Written as DNA, the CDR3 is TGTGCCAGCAGTTACGGCGCGGGAGGGCGCCACAATGAGCAGTTCTTC. The genes are TRBV6-6 and TRBJ2-1; 9 bases agree with TRBD2. This CDR3 comprises 16 residues. The V gene end was trimmed by 2 bases and the J gene end by 5 bases; junction bases not matched to a gene: 7. The germline V gene encodes CDR1 MNHNY and CDR2 SVGAGI (reference sequence).

This clone was seen a single time. The genes are TRBV5-1 and TRBJ2-1; 9 bases agree with TRBD1. The CDR3 covers 13 residues. In germline, CDR1 is SGHRS, CDR2 YFSETQ. Unmatched junction bases numbered 3, after V lost 3 bases and J lost 8 bases. CDR3 loop: CASSSRTGDEQFF. In nucleotides, the CDR3 is TGCGCCAGCAGCTCAAGGACAGGGGATGAGCAGTTCTTC.

This chain links TRBV5-1 with TRBJ1-1; D unclear. The CDR3 consists of 15 residues. The germline V gene has CDR1 SGHRS and CDR2 YFSETQ. V shed 1 base and J shed 3 bases, with 13 bases lying between them. CDR3 protein: CASSLLSGGYTEAFF. In DNA, the CDR3 is TGCGCCAGCAGCTTGCTGTCCGGCGGGTACACTGAAGCTTTCTTT.

The genes are TRBV19 and TRBJ2-4; a weak D match, TRBD1 (6 bases). This CDR3 region has 13 residues. With 5 bases removed from V and 7 bases from J, the gap between germline ends came to 12 bases. CDR1 and CDR2 from the germline V gene are LNHDA and SQIVND (reference sequence). In nucleotides, the CDR3 is TGTGCCAGTAGTTTAACACAGGGTAACATTCAGTACTTC. Amino acids: CASSLTQGNIQYF.

The chain carries TRBV25-1 and TRBJ2-4, with unresolved D. The V and J ends lost 3 bases and 6 bases respectively, with 12 bases between them. Germline loops: CDR1 MGHDK, CDR2 SYGVNS. This CDR3 is built from 14 residues. CDR3 loop: CASSEPGMLNIQYF. CDR3 bases: TGTGCCAGCAGTGAGCCTGGGATGCTAAACATTCAGTACTTC.

This clone showed up just a few times. V gene TRBV27 combines with J gene TRBJ1-2; D gene ambiguous. V was pared by 3 bases and J by 7 bases, with 12 bases between. CDR3 length equals 13 residues. Germline CDR1 and CDR2: MNHEY and SMNVEV (reference sequence). CDR3 DNA sequence: TGTGCCAGCAGTTTCGGCCTCTTTTTTGGCTACACCTTC. It translates to CASSFGLFFGYTF.

The J gene is TRBJ2-1, the V gene TRBV7-2; 14 nucleotides align to TRBD2. The CDR3 has 18 residues. The germline gives CDR1 SGHTA, CDR2 FQGNSA. The trim removed 1 base at V and 6 bases at J, leaving 8 bases unmatched. CDR3 sequence (DNA): TGTGCCAGCAGCTTAGTTGGGACTAGCGGGAGATCGGGCAATGAGCAGTTCTTC. Protein: CASSLVGTSGRSGNEQFF.

CDR3 bases: TGTGCCAGCAGACAGTCTAGGGGCGATCAGCCCCAGCATTTT. It specifies CASRQSRGDQPQHF. The chain is built from TRBV27 and TRBJ1-5; possible D gene TRBD1, 5 bases. CDR1 MNHEY and CDR2 SMNVEV come from the germline V gene (reference sequence). The CDR3 extends over 14 amino acids. V lost 6 bases to trimming and J lost 5 bases, with 14 bases between them.

This chain uses TRBV11-2 with TRBJ2-1, with 8 bases identical to TRBD2. Germline assignment: CDR1 SGHAT and CDR2 FQNNGV. This CDR3 is 17 amino acids long. V shed 0 bases and J 2 bases; nucleotides not matched to a gene: 6. The CDR3 reads CASSLDGAGATYNEQFF. CDR3 bases: TGTGCCAGCAGCTTAGACGGAGCGGGAGCTACCTACAATGAGCAGTTCTTC.

J is TRBJ1-1 and V is TRBV10-3; D call uncertain. The CDR3 has 14 residues. CDR1 and CDR2 (germline): ENHRY, SYGVKD. V lost 0 bases and J lost 2, with 7 bases in between. The CDR3 DNA reads TGTGCCATCAGTGAGTCGGAGGGCAACACTGAAGCTTTCTTT. This codes for CAISESEGNTEAFF.

Only one count was recorded for this clone. The chain recombines TRBV5-4 with TRBJ1-2; a possible D gene is TRBD1 (5 bases). The V end was cut by 6 bases, the J end by 2 bases, with 20 bases between. The germline CDR1 and CDR2 sequences are SGHNT and YYREEE (reference sequence). This CDR3 region has 16 residues. Here the CDR3 DNA reads TGTGCCAGCACGATGGGATTGCGGGGGATAAACTATGGCTACACCTTC. Amino acids: CASTMGLRGINYGYTF.

The chain employs TRBV6-5 and TRBJ2-5, with a possible D match to TRBD1 (6 bases). V was cut by 8 bases and J by 4 bases, with 14 bases left in between. The CDR3 consists of 13 residues. Germline V gene lookup returns CDR1 MNHEY and CDR2 SVGAGI. DNA for the CDR3: TGTGCCAGCCATGCAGGGGCGACAGAGACCCAGTACTTC. As protein: CASHAGATETQYF.

This clone was observed once. The genes are TRBV5-5 and TRBJ2-7; tentative D call: TRBD1 (5 bases). CDR3 length: 18 residues. The V end was cut by 6 bases, the J end by 2 bases, with 27 bases between. Per the germline V gene, CDR1 is SGHKS and CDR2 is YYEKEE (reference sequence). The CDR3 loop reads CASTLGFPGKIVAYEQYF. The CDR3 region has the DNA TGTGCCAGCACCCTCGGATTTCCAGGGAAAATAGTCGCCTACGAGCAGTACTTC.

The chain has TRBV11-2 and TRBJ2-5, with 10 bases lining up with TRBD2. CDR1 SGHAT and CDR2 FQNNGV come from the germline V gene. The CDR3 length is 14 residues. With 5 bases clipped from V and 5 bases from J, the junction kept 5 bases outside the gene matches. The CDR3 region has the DNA TGTGCCAGCAGCCTCCAGACTAGCGGGGAGACCCAGTACTTC. Its translation is CASSLQTSGETQYF. The variable domain in full, with the rest retrieved from reference TRBV11-2 and TRBJ2-5, is EAGVAQSPRYKIIEKRQSVAFWCNPISGHATLYWYQQILGQGPKLLIQFQNNGVVDDSQLPKDRFSAERLKGVDSTLKIQPAKLEDSAVYLCASSLQTSGETQYFGPGTRLLVL.